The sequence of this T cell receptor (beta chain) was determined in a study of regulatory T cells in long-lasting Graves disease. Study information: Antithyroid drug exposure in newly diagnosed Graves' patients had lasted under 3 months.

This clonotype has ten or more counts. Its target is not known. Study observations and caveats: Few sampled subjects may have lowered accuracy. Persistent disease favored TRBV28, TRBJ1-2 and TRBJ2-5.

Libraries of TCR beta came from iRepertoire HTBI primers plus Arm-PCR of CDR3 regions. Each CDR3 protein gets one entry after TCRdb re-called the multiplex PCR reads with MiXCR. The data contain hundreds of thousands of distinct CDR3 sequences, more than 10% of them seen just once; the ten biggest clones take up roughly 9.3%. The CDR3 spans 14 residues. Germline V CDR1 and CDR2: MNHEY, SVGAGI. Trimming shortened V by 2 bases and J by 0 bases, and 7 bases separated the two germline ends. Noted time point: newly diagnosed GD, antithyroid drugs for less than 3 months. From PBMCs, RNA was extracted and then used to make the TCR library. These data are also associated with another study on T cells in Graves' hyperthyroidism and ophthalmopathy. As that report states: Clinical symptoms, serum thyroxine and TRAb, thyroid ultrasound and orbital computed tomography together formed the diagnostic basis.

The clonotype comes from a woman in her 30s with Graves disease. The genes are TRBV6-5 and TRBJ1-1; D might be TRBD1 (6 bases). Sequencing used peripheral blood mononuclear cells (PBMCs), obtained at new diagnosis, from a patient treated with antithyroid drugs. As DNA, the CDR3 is TGTGCCAGCAGTTACGACAGGCTGAACACTGAAGCTTTCTTT. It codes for CASSYDRLNTEAFF.